This entry describes one T cell receptor beta chain. The sample originates from a study of blood T cell repertoires in COVID-19. On the study more broadly: Samples came from the United States, Italy and Spain, spanning acute and convalescent COVID-19.

The CDR3 sequence is 15 residues long. The germline V and J ends were trimmed by 0 bases and 11 bases, with 19 bases remaining between them. Germline V gene lookup returns CDR1 SGHAT and CDR2 FQNNGV. Recruitment covered 20 to 25 US areas and drew participants whose ages spanned roughly 18 to 90 years. Which cohort a participant joined came from the clinical history participants gave. Original analysis: Amplification from reference gene primers served as the basis for estimated nucleated cell counts. Clones were read by immunoSEQ multiplex PCR, and TCRdb kept only the in-frame ones, dropping some. That table supplies the V and J calls and clone size; D and trimming were determined from the DNA. The sample lists 150,000 to 200,000 clones; approximately 86% were seen once.

The TCR comes from a woman in her sixties or seventies with acute COVID-19. The sample was PBMCs or T cells enriched from blood (not recorded which). The V gene is TRBV11-2, the J gene TRBJ1-1; D unresolved. Here the CDR3 reads CASSLEVGITSGAFF. In DNA, the CDR3 is TGTGCCAGCAGCTTAGAGGTCGGGATCACCAGTGGGGCTTTCTTT.